Below are 32 T cell receptor beta chains sequenced from a single sample in a study of blood T cell repertoires in COVID-19. TCRdb's copy holds only in-frame clones and misses some; the assay was immunoSEQ multiplex PCR. The sample shows approximately 500,000 clones, roughly 89% of them seen only once. Sequencing used peripheral blood. These TCRs come from a woman between 50 and 59 years old with COVID-19, enrolled during active disease.

The chain uses TRBV5-1 and TRBJ1-3, with 9 bases matching TRBD1. This CDR3 has 15 amino acids. J lost 1 base, V lost 5 bases, and 4 bases had no gene match. CDR1 is SGHRS, CDR2 YFSETQ, per germline. The chain's CDR3 is CASSLQGASGNTIYF. DNA for the CDR3: TGCGCCAGCAGTTTACAGGGGGCATCTGGAAACACCATATATTTT.

The V gene is TRBV5-1, the J gene TRBJ1-3, with unresolved D. Germline CDR1 SGHRS, CDR2 YFSETQ. The CDR3 length is 15 residues. V was clipped by 0 bases and J by 0 bases, with 7 bases between them. The CDR3 coding sequence is TGCGCCAGCAGCTTGGACAGTGCCTCTGGAAACACCATATATTTT. Protein sequence: CASSLDSASGNTIYF.

The chain employs TRBV27 and TRBJ1-5, with TRBD1 as a possible D gene (6 bases). The CDR3 contains 16 residues. Deletions cut 4 bases from V and 0 bases from J, with 13 bases between. The germline V gene has CDR1 MNHEY and CDR2 SMNVEV (reference sequence). The CDR3 region has the DNA TGTGCCAGCAGTTCGCAGGGGCGTTATAGCAATCAGCCCCAGCATTTT. This codes for CASSSQGRYSNQPQHF.

The chain employs TRBV19 and TRBJ1-5; 8 bases line up with TRBD1. The germline V gene encodes CDR1 LNHDA and CDR2 SQIVND (reference sequence). V was clipped by 0 bases and J by 7 bases; unmatched bases: 8. The CDR3 is 16 amino acids. The CDR3 protein is CASSIDPDRGGQPQHF. The CDR3 DNA is TGTGCCAGTAGTATAGATCCAGACAGGGGCGGGCAGCCCCAGCATTTT.

This clone has a single count. This chain connects TRBV21-1 to TRBJ1-4; whether TRBD1, the table's D call, matches the DNA was not checked. TRBV21-1 constitutes a pseudogene. The length of the CDR3 is 20 residues. CDR3 protein: CASSKERQKLQGPKGEKLFF. CDR3 in DNA: TGTGCCAGCAGCAAAGAAAGGCAGAAACTACAGGGCCCAAAGGGTGAAAAACTGTTTTTT.

The chain links TRBV7-2 to TRBJ1-2; TRBD1 agrees at 7 bases. Trimming removed 5 bases from V and 5 bases from J; junction bases left unmatched: 5. This CDR3 spans 13 amino acids. The germline gives CDR1 SGHTA, CDR2 FQGNSA. In DNA form, the CDR3 reads TGTGCCAGCAGCCCAAACAGGGGTTATGGCTACACCTTC. Protein: CASSPNRGYGYTF.

This clone was detected once. V usage is TRBV10-3 and J usage is TRBJ2-1, with D perhaps matching TRBD1 (7 bases). The CDR3 sequence is 16 residues long. Trimming pared 7 bases from V and 5 bases from J, leaving 21 bases between. CDR1 is ENHRY and CDR2 is SYGVKD in the germline V gene. The CDR3 region is CAINLAGRTGHNEQFF. The CDR3 nucleotides are TGTGCCATCAATCTCGCGGGAAGGACAGGTCACAATGAGCAGTTCTTC.

The chain combines TRBV6-1 with TRBJ1-4, with a possible D match to TRBD1 (6 bases). Trimming removed 1 base at V and 3 bases at J, with 18 bases between. Germline-derived CDR1 and CDR2 are MNHNS and SASEGT. The CDR3 runs to 18 residues. CDR3 nucleotides: TGTGCCAGCAGTGAAGGGAACACAGGGAGATATTCTAATGAAAAACTGTTTTTT. The encoded protein is CASSEGNTGRYSNEKLFF.

This chain links TRBV28 with TRBJ1-2, with 8 nucleotides matching TRBD1. The CDR3 has 16 residues. The germline gives CDR1 MDHEN, CDR2 SYDVKM. V lost 6 bases and J lost 4; bases outside the gene matches: 13. The chain's CDR3 is CASRPGGAGWLYGYTF. In DNA form, the CDR3 reads TGTGCCAGCAGACCAGGGGGCGCAGGGTGGCTCTATGGCTACACCTTC.

J is TRBJ1-3 and V is TRBV25-1; TRBD1 aligns across 7 bases. The CDR3 has 13 amino acids. J gave up 5 bases and V 6 bases, and 4 bases lay outside the gene matches. Germline V gives CDR1 MGHDK, CDR2 SYGVNS. CDR3 amino acids: CASSPGGRNTIYF. CDR3 in DNA: TGTGCCAGCAGCCCAGGGGGTAGAAACACCATATATTTT.

The chain links TRBV5-1 to TRBJ1-4; D perhaps matches TRBD1 (6 bases). The V end lost 0 bases, the J end lost 0 bases, and 9 bases lay between the germline ends. CDR3 length: 16 residues. The V gene's germline CDR1 is SGHRS and CDR2 YFSETQ. The CDR3 protein is CASSLAGTTTNEKLFF. CDR3 nucleotides: TGCGCCAGCAGCTTGGCCGGGACAACAACTAATGAAAAACTGTTTTTT.

V is TRBV2 and J is TRBJ2-2; D uncertain. The germline V gene encodes CDR1 SNHLY and CDR2 FYNNEI. The CDR3 consists of 13 residues. Trimming shortened V by 3 bases and J by 5 bases, and 7 bases separated the two germline ends. This chain's CDR3 is CASSDRVTGELFF. For the CDR3, the DNA is TGTGCCAGCAGTGATCGGGTTACCGGGGAGCTGTTTTTT.

The rearrangement uses TRBV5-1 and TRBJ2-1, with TRBD2 identical over 9 bases. Germline values: CDR1 SGHRS, CDR2 YFSETQ. This CDR3 is 16 amino acids long. J gave up 6 bases and V 2 bases, and 9 bases lay outside the gene matches. Here the CDR3 reads CASSLTMAGGSNEQFF. CDR3 sequence (DNA): TGCGCCAGCAGCTTAACCATGGCGGGGGGGTCCAATGAGCAGTTCTTC.

V is TRBV27 and J is TRBJ1-2; D perhaps matches TRBD1 (6 bases). V lost 6 bases and J lost 3, with 17 bases in between. Germline-derived CDR1 and CDR2 are MNHEY and SMNVEV (reference sequence). This CDR3 is built from 15 residues. The CDR3 sequence is CASRTSRTVDYGYTF. The CDR3 region has the DNA TGTGCCAGCAGAACTTCGCGGACAGTCGACTATGGCTACACCTTC.

The chain carries TRBV2 and TRBJ2-7; TRBD2 is a possible D gene (5 bases). Per germline, CDR1 SNHLY and CDR2 FYNNEI. The CDR3 consists of 13 residues. Deletions cut 3 bases from V and 3 bases from J, with 9 bases between. The CDR3 DNA sequence: TGTGCCAGCAGTGACGAGCGGCACTACGAGCAGTACTTC. It is translated as CASSDERHYEQYF.

The chain carries TRBV6-6 and TRBJ1-4; tentative D call: TRBD1 (5 bases). The CDR3 is 16 residues long. V gave up 7 bases and J gave up 6 bases, with 21 bases separating them. Germline loops: CDR1 MNHNY, CDR2 SVGAGI (reference sequence). CDR3 in DNA: TGTGCCAGCAAAGGCCCCAGCCGGGGGAGGGATGAAAAACTGTTTTTT. The encoded protein is CASKGPSRGRDEKLFF.

CDR3 amino acids: CSVRPQGRGEKLFF. For the CDR3, the DNA is TGCAGCGTTAGACCCCAGGGTAGAGGCGAAAAACTGTTTTTT. J is TRBJ1-4 and V is TRBV29-1; TRBD1 is a possible D gene (5 bases). Germline V gives CDR1 SQVTM, CDR2 ANQGSEA. V dropped 5 bases and J dropped 8 bases, with 18 bases sitting between them. This CDR3 spans 14 amino acids. Filled out from reference TRBV29-1 and TRBJ1-4, the complete variable domain reads SAVISQKPSRDICQRGTSLTIQCQVDSQVTMMFWYRQQPGQSLTLIATANQGSEATYESGFVIDKFPISRPNLTFSTLTVSNMSPEDSSIYLCSVRPQGRGEKLFFGSGTQLSVL.

The chain has TRBV6-6 and TRBJ1-6; TRBD1 aligns across 7 bases. Germline CDR1 reads MNHNY; CDR2 reads SVGAGI (reference sequence). The CDR3 contains 15 residues. V lost 10 bases and J lost 3; bases outside the gene matches: 9. The CDR3 region has the DNA TGTGCCACCCAGGGGGAACTTATCTATAATTCACCCCTCCACTTT. Its translation: CATQGELIYNSPLHF.

This rearrangement joins TRBV7-9 to TRBJ2-7; possibly TRBD2 for D (5 bases). The CDR3 runs 15 residues. Germline V gene data show CDR1 as SEHNR and CDR2 as FQNEAQ (reference sequence). V lost 1 base and J lost 0, with 10 bases in between. As DNA, the CDR3 is TGTGCCAGCAGCTTAGGAGGGCACCGCTCCTACGAGCAGTACTTC. It yields the protein CASSLGGHRSYEQYF.

The V call is TRBV19, the J call TRBJ2-5, with D tentatively TRBD1 (6 bases). V shed 6 bases and J shed 4 bases, with 21 bases lying between them. Germline CDR1 and CDR2: LNHDA and SQIVND (reference sequence). This CDR3 has 16 amino acids. The CDR3 sequence: CASSPAYRAALETQYF. CDR3 in DNA: TGTGCCAGTAGCCCCGCCTACAGGGCCGCCCTAGAGACCCAGTACTTC.

The rearrangement uses TRBV4-1 and TRBJ1-6; TRBD1 might be the D (5 bases). The germline V gene has CDR1 MGHRA and CDR2 YSYEKL. V was cut by 3 bases and J by 0 bases, with 12 bases left in between. The CDR3 covers 17 residues. CDR3 residues: CASSHPRQSSYNSPLHF. CDR3 sequence (DNA): TGCGCCAGCAGCCACCCTCGACAGAGCTCCTATAATTCACCCCTCCACTTT.

The chain couples TRBV4-1 to TRBJ2-5, with D tentatively TRBD1 (6 bases). The V end lost 0 bases, the J end lost 5 bases, and 16 bases lay between the germline ends. Germline values: CDR1 MGHRA, CDR2 YSYEKL. This CDR3 contains 16 residues. This CDR3 is CASSQDGLRGGETQYF. The CDR3 DNA follows: TGCGCCAGCAGCCAAGACGGGTTGCGAGGGGGTGAGACCCAGTACTTC.

CDR3 coding DNA: TGTGCCAGCAGCGCGACCGGGACAGTTAATTCACCCCTCCACTTT. Its protein product is CASSATGTVNSPLHF. J is TRBJ1-6 and V is TRBV11-2, with 7 positions matching TRBD1. CDR3 size: 15 residues. CDR1 and CDR2 (germline): SGHAT, FQNNGV. Germline trimming cut 5 bases from V and 6 bases from J; bases unmatched to any gene: 7.

The gene calls are TRBV6-5 and TRBJ1-1; D is unresolved. The CDR3 runs 11 residues. CDR1 is MNHEY and CDR2 is SVGAGI in the germline V gene. Trimming removed 7 bases at V and 8 bases at J, with 11 bases between. The CDR3 region has the DNA TGTGCCAGCATGAGAGGATACGAAGCTTTCTTT. It codes for CASMRGYEAFF.

The chain joins TRBV12-3 or TRBV12-4 to TRBJ1-1, with 7 bases lining up with TRBD1. V gave up 6 bases and J gave up 6 bases; unmatched junction bases: 7. The CDR3 extends over 13 amino acids. This CDR3 reads CASSPTGRAEAFF. The CDR3 DNA sequence: TGTGCCAGCAGCCCGACAGGGCGGGCTGAAGCTTTCTTT.

The chain combines TRBV13 with TRBJ1-1; D may be TRBD1 (5 bases). This CDR3 region has 14 residues. Germline CDR1 and CDR2: PRHDT and FYEKMQ (reference sequence). The V end was cut by 5 bases, the J end by 5 bases, with 15 bases between. For the CDR3, the DNA is TGTGCCAGCAGCAACACCGCCGGGGGTACTGAAGCTTTCTTT. Translating gives CASSNTAGGTEAFF.

This clone was observed once. The chain employs TRBV7-9 and TRBJ2-3, with D perhaps matching TRBD2 (5 bases). The CDR3 contains 13 residues. V lost 4 bases, J lost 3 bases, and 8 bases lay in between. The germline V gene encodes CDR1 SEHNR and CDR2 FQNEAQ (reference sequence). CDR3 sequence reads: CASSSRGTDTQYF. The CDR3 DNA follows: TGTGCCAGCAGCTCTAGAGGGACAGATACGCAGTATTTT. Complete variable domain (other parts from reference TRBV7-9 and TRBJ2-3): DTGVSQNPRHKITKRGQNVTFRCDPISEHNRLYWYRQTLGQGPEFLTYFQNEAQLEKSRLLSDRFSAERPKGSFSTLEIQRTEQGDSAMYLCASSSRGTDTQYFGPGTRLTVL.

V is TRBV11-2 and J is TRBJ1-1; D is undetermined. The ends were cut back, 1 base at V and 8 bases at J, with 11 bases in the middle. This CDR3 has 13 residues. CDR1 and CDR2 (germline): SGHAT, FQNNGV. The CDR3 loop is CASSLGYSQEAFF. CDR3 DNA: TGTGCCAGCAGCTTAGGATACAGTCAAGAAGCTTTCTTT.

The chain employs TRBV6-6 and TRBJ2-1, with 10 bases aligning to TRBD2. Unmatched junction bases numbered 6, after V lost 3 bases and J lost 7 bases. This CDR3 spans 15 amino acids. The V gene's germline CDR1 is MNHNY and CDR2 SVGAGI (reference sequence). CDR3 amino acids: CASSYEAGGWNEQFF. The CDR3 bases are TGTGCCAGCAGTTATGAAGCGGGGGGGTGGAATGAGCAGTTCTTC.

This chain connects TRBV7-9 to TRBJ2-1; maybe TRBD1 (7 bases). CDR3 length: 17 amino acids. Germline V lookup: CDR1 SEHNR, CDR2 FQNEAQ (reference sequence). Trimming removed 6 bases at V and 6 bases at J, with 24 bases between. Here the CDR3 DNA reads TGTGCCAGCAGAAAACTAAGGGGGGACAGTAAGGCCAATGAGCAGTTCTTC. This codes for CASRKLRGDSKANEQFF.

This rearrangement joins TRBV7-2 to TRBJ1-4; D is uncertain. Germline V CDR1 and CDR2: SGHTA, FQGNSA. CDR3 length: 13 residues. Trimming removed 2 bases from V and 10 bases from J, with 11 bases in between. The CDR3 nucleotides read TGTGCCAGCAGCTTATCGCTTGGAGGAAAACTGTTTTTT. Protein sequence: CASSLSLGGKLFF.

The rearrangement uses TRBV5-1 and TRBJ2-1; TRBD2 matches 14 bases. The V gene's germline CDR1 is SGHRS and CDR2 YFSETQ. This CDR3 has 19 amino acids. Losses at the gene ends were 3 bases for V and 0 bases for J; bases not matched to a gene: 8. The DNA for the CDR3 is TGCGCCAGCAGCTGGGGACTAGCGGGGGCCCAGAGCTCCTACAATGAGCAGTTCTTC. Encoded protein: CASSWGLAGAQSSYNEQFF.